This is a list of T cell receptor beta chains from one sample in a study of T-cell reconstitution after alpha-beta-depleted transplantation in children. TCRdb re-analysed the PCR reads in MiXCR, keeping a single row per CDR3 protein. The profile shows around 340,000 distinct CDR3 sequences, less than 15% of them singletons. The sample was PBMCs, taken from the stem cell graft. The receptor set was obtained from a human donor who donated a stem cell graft to a child with Fanconi anemia. Each CDR3 is given with its conserved first and last residue. A D gene is named only where the DNA matches it firmly. Rows give clone size only sometimes, using once, few, many, or a class for an expanded clone.

d_gene,j_gene,v_gene,abundance,CDR3aa,CDR3nt
NA,TRBJ1-6,TRBV5-5,many,CASSLLGRAASYNSPLHF,TGTGCCAGCAGCTTGTTGGGCAGAGCCGCCTCCTATAATTCACCCCTCCACTTT
NA,TRBJ1-2,TRBV5-6,NA,CASSFGGIGNGYTF,TGTGCCAGCAGCTTCGGTGGGATTGGGAATGGCTACACCTTC
TRBD1,TRBJ2-2,TRBV5-1,NA,CASSSHQGASTGELFF,TGCGCCAGCAGCTCCCATCAGGGGGCCTCCACGGGGGAGCTGTTTTTT
NA,TRBJ1-6,TRBV18,few,CASSPRQGRDNSPLHF,TGTGCCAGCTCACCAAGGCAGGGACGGGATAATTCACCCCTCCACTTT
TRBD2,TRBJ2-1,TRBV5-5,many,CASSYLFREGEQFF,TGTGCCAGCAGCTATTTGTTCAGGGAGGGTGAGCAGTTCTTC
NA,TRBJ2-5,TRBV6-2/TRBV6-3,NA,CAIGASRETQYF,TGTGCCATCGGTGCCTCGCGGGAGACCCAGTACTTC
NA,TRBJ1-1,TRBV18,few,CASSPWAGPREPEAFF,TGTGCCAGCTCACCATGGGCAGGGCCCCGGGAACCTGAAGCTTTCTTT
NA,TRBJ2-6,TRBV3-1,NA,CACSQQDPGANVLTF,TGTGCCTGCAGCCAGCAGGACCCCGGGGCCAACGTCCTGACTTTC
NA,TRBJ1-2,TRBV20-1,few,CSARDPYGNGYTF,TGCAGTGCTAGAGATCCCTACGGGAATGGCTACACCTTC
NA,TRBJ2-2,TRBV9,NA,CASSVGVDTGELFF,TGTGCCAGCAGCGTAGGCGTTGATACCGGGGAGCTGTTTTTT
NA,TRBJ1-5,TRBV6-1,few,CASSEQQTSNQPQHF,TGTGCCAGCAGTGAACAACAGACTAGCAATCAGCCCCAGCATTTT